This T cell receptor beta chain was sequenced for a study of T-cell reconstitution after alpha-beta-depleted transplantation in children. Study observations and caveats: At around two months after transplant, the alpha-beta T cells were reportedly derived from several hundred expanded clones that came from non-depleted graft cells. High day-60 TCRbeta diversity in some patients came from surviving recipient T cells and thymic progenitors.

This CDR3 region has 13 residues. Germline lookup yields CDR1 DFQATT and CDR2 SNEGSKA (reference sequence). Trimming shortened V by 6 bases and J by 7 bases, and 19 bases separated the two germline ends. Unique molecular identifiers were incorporated when the TCRbeta library was constructed. TCRdb independently ran MiXCR on the PCR reads; one entry per CDR3 protein. The sample lists 250,000 or so distinct CDR3 sequences; more than 20% were seen once. In the case of this clonotype: The antigen remains undetermined.

This receptor was identified in a female patient younger than 10 who had a stem cell transplant for congenital amegakaryocytic thrombocytopenia, so the T cells may come from the graft donor. This sample comprised PBMCs, mostly from graft donor cells, obtained 360 days after TCRalphabeta/CD19-depleted stem cell transplant. This chain links TRBV20-1 with TRBJ2-7; possibly TRBD1 for D (6 bases). CDR3 sequence: CSAPQGPQGEQYF. The CDR3 DNA reads as TGCAGTGCGCCCCAGGGGCCGCAGGGGGAGCAGTACTTC.